This T cell receptor beta chain originates from a study of CD8 T cells in Susac syndrome. From blood CD8+ and CD4+ T cells, the TCR beta chain was sequenced. TEMRA cells were FACS-enriched, with CD8+ and CD4+ T cells isolated negatively. Random hexamers were used to reverse transcribe the RNA input (roughly 0.5 to 1 ug). With immunoSEQ multiplex PCR, TCR beta CDR3 was amplified across 54 Vbeta and 13 Jbeta. TCRdb re-called the immunoSEQ multiplex PCR reads through MiXCR, storing one row per CDR3 protein. The sample has 100,000 to 150,000 distinct CDR3 sequences, roughly 94% seen once. Trimming left V 0 bases short and J 4 bases short, with 12 bases between. The CDR3 is made up of 14 amino acids. Germline V lookup: CDR1 GTSNPN, CDR2 SVGIG (reference sequence).

This rearrangement joins TRBV30 to TRBJ1-1; D remains ambiguous. This sequence originates from a human donor with multiple sclerosis. Sequencing input: CD4+ T cells from PBMCs. In DNA, the CDR3 is TGTGCCTGGAGTGTAGGTCCGGGTGGCACTGAAGCTTTCTTT. Translated, it gives CAWSVGPGGTEAFF.